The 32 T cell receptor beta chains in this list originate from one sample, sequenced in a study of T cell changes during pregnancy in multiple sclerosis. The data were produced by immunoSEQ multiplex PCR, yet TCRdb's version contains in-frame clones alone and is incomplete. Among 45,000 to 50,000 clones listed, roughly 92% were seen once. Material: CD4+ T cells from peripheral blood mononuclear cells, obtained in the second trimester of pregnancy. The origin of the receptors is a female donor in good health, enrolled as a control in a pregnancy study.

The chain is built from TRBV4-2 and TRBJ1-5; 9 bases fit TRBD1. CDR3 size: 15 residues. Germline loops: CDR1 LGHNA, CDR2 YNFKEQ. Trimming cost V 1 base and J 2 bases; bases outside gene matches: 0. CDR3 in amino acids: CASSQGQGGNQPQHF. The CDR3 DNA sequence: TGTGCCAGCAGCCAAGGACAGGGGGGCAATCAGCCCCAGCATTTT.

The CDR3 loop reads CASSRGLAYNEQFF. The CDR3 DNA follows: TGTGCCAGCAGCCGGGGACTAGCGTACAATGAGCAGTTCTTC. The chain links TRBV2 to TRBJ2-1, with 10 bases that match TRBD2. This CDR3 is 14 amino acids long. V was pared by 6 bases and J by 4 bases, with 3 bases of the junction left unmatched. Germline assignment: CDR1 SNHLY and CDR2 FYNNEI.

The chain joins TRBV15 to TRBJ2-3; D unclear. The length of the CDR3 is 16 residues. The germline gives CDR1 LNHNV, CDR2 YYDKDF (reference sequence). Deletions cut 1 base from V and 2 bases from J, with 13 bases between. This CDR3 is CATSRAGPMVTDTQYF. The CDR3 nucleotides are TGTGCCACCAGCAGAGCTGGCCCCATGGTCACAGATACGCAGTATTTT.

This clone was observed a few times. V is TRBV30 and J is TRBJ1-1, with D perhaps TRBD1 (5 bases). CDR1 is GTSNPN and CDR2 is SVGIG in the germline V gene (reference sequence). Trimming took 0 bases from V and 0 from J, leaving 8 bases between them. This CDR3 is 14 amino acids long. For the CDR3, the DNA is TGTGCCTGGAGTGTCGTGGACATGAACACTGAAGCTTTCTTT. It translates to CAWSVVDMNTEAFF.

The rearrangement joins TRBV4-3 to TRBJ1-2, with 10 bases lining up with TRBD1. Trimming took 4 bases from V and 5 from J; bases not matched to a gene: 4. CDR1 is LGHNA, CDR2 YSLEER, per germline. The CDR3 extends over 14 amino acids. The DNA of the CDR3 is TGCGCCAGCAGCCCCGGGACAGGGGTTTATGGCTACACCTTC. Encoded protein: CASSPGTGVYGYTF.

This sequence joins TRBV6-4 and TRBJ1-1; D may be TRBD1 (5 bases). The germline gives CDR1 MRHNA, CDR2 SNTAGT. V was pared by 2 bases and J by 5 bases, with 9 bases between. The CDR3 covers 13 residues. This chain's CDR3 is CASSDQGGTEAFF. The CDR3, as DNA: TGTGCCAGCAGTGACCAGGGAGGTACTGAAGCTTTCTTT.

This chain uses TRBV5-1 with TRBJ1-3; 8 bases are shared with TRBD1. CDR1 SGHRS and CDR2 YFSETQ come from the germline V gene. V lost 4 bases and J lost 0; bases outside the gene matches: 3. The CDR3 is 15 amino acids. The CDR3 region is CASSPQGGSGNTIYF. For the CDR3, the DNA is TGCGCCAGCAGCCCACAGGGGGGCTCTGGAAACACCATATATTTT.

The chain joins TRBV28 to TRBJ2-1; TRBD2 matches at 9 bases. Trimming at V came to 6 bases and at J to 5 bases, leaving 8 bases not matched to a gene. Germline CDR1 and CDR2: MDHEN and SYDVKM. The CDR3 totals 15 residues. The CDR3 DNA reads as TGTGCCAGCAGAACCTATAGCGGGGGTGACAATGAGCAGTTCTTC. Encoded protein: CASRTYSGGDNEQFF. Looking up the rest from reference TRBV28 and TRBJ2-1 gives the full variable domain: DVKVTQSSRYLVKRTGEKVFLECVQDMDHENMFWYRQDPGLGLRLIYFSYDVKMKEKGDIPEGYSVSREKKERFSLILESASTNQTSMYLCASRTYSGGDNEQFFGPGTRLTVL.

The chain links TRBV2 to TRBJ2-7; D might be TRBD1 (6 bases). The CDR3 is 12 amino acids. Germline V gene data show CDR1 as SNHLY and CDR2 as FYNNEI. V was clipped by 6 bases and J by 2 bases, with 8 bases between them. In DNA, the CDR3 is TGTGCCAGCAGAAGGACAGCCTACGAGCAGTACTTC. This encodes CASRRTAYEQYF.

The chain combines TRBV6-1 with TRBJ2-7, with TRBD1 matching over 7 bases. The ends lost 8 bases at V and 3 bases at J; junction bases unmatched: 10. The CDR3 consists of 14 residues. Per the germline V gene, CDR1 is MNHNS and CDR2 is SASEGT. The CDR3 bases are TGTGCCAGCGGAAGACAGGGTTGGGACTACGAGCAGTACTTC. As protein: CASGRQGWDYEQYF.

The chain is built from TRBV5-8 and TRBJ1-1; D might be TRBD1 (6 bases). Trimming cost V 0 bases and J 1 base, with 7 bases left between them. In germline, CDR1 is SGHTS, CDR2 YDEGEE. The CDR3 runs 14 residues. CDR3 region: CASSLGGQNTEAFF. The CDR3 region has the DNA TGTGCCAGCAGCTTGGGGGGACAGAACACTGAAGCTTTCTTT.

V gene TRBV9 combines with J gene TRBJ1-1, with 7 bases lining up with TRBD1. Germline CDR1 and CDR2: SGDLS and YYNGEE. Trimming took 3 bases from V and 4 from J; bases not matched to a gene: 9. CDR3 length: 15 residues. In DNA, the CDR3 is TGTGCCAGCAGCGGAGTGACAGGGTTGGGCACTGAAGCTTTCTTT. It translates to CASSGVTGLGTEAFF.

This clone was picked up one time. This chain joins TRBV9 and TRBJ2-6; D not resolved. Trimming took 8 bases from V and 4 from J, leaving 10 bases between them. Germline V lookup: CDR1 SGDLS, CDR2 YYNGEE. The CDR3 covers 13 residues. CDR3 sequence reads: CASPLRGANVLTF. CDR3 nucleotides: TGTGCCAGTCCACTCAGGGGGGCCAACGTCCTGACTTTC.

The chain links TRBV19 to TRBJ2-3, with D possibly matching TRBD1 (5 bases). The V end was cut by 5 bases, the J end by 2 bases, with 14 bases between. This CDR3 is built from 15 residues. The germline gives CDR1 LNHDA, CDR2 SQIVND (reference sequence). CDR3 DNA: TGTGCCAGTAGTGGGGCCGAAATACCCACAGATACGCAGTATTTT. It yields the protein CASSGAEIPTDTQYF.

The CDR3 DNA follows: TGTGCCAGTAGTCCAAGGACAGGGAGATACATGAACACTGAAGCTTTCTTT. Its translation: CASSPRTGRYMNTEAFF. The chain employs TRBV19 and TRBJ1-1; TRBD1 matches at 8 bases. There are 17 residues in the CDR3. Germline CDR1 reads LNHDA; CDR2 reads SQIVND (reference sequence). J was trimmed by 0 bases and V by 5 bases; bases with no gene match: 11.

The CDR3 is CASSPGQGGYNEQFF. In nucleotides, the CDR3 is TGTGCCAGCAGCCCGGGACAGGGGGGGTACAATGAGCAGTTCTTC. V and J are TRBV11-3 and TRBJ2-1; 11 bases agree with TRBD1. The V gene's germline CDR1 is SGHNT and CDR2 YENEEA. Germline trimming cut 5 bases from V and 4 bases from J; bases unmatched to any gene: 4. The CDR3 contains 15 residues.

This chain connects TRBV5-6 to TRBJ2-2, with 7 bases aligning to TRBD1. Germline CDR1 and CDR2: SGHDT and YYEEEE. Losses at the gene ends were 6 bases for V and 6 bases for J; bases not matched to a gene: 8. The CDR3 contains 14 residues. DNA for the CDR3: TGTGCCAGCACCCCGGGACAGTCGGCCGGGGAGCTGTTTTTT. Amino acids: CASTPGQSAGELFF.

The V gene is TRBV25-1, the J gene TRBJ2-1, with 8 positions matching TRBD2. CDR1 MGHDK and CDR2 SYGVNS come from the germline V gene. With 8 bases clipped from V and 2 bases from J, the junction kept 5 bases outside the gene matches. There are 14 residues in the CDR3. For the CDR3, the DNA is TGTGCCAGCTACGGGGGGGGCGCCTACAATGAGCAGTTCTTC. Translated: CASYGGGAYNEQFF. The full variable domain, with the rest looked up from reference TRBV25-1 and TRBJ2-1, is EADIYQTPRYLVIGTGKKITLECSQTMGHDKMYWYQQDPGMELHLIHYSYGVNSTEKGDLSSESTVSRIRTEHFPLTLESARPSHTSQYLCASYGGGAYNEQFFGPGTRLTVL.

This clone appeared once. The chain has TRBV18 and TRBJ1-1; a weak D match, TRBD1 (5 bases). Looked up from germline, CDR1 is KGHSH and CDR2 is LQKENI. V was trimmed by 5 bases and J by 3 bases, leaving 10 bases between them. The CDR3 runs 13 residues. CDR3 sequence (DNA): TGTGCCAGCTCAGCAGGGTATGACACTGAAGCTTTCTTT. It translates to CASSAGYDTEAFF.

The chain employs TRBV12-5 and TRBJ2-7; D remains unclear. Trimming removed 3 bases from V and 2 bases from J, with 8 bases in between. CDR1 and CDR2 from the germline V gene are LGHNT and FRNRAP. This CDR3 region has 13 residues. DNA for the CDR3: TGTGCTAGTGGTTTAGGCGGAACCTACGAGCAGTACTTC. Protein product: CASGLGGTYEQYF.

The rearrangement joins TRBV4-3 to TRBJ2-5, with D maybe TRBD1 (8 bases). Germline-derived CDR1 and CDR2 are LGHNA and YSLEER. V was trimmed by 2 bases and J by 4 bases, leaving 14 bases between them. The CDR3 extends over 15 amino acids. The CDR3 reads CASSQHRGRGETQYF. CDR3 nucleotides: TGCGCCAGCAGCCAACACAGGGGGAGGGGAGAGACCCAGTACTTC.

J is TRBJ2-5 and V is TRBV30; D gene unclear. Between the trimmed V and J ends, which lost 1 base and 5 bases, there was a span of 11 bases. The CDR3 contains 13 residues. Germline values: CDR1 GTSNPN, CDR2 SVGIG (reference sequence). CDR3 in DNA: TGTGCCTGGAGTGCCCTCCTCGGGGAGACCCAGTACTTC. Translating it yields CAWSALLGETQYF.

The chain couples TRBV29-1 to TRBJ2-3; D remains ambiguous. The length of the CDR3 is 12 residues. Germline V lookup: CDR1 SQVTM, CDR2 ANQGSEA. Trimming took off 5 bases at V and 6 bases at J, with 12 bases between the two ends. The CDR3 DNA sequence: TGCAGCGTTATAAATCCCGAGGATACGCAGTATTTT. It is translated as CSVINPEDTQYF.

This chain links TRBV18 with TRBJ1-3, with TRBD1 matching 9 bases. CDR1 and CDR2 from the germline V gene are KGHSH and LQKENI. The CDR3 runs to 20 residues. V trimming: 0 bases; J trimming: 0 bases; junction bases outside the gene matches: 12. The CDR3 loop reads CASSPPLGTGLRRSGNTIYF. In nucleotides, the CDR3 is TGTGCCAGCTCACCACCATTGGGGACAGGGTTACGGCGCTCTGGAAACACCATATATTTT.

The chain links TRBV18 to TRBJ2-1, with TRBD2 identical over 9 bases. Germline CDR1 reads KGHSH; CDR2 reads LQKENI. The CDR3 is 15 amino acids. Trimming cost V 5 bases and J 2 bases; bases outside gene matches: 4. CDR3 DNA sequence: TGTGCCAGCTCAGCGACTAGCGGCCCCTACAATGAGCAGTTCTTC. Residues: CASSATSGPYNEQFF.

CDR3 region: CASSFRNSPLHF. The CDR3 DNA follows: TGTGCCAGCAGCTTCCGGAATTCACCCCTCCACTTT. This chain links TRBV7-3 with TRBJ1-6; D is unresolved. The CDR3 covers 12 residues. The germline V gene encodes CDR1 SGHTA and CDR2 FQGTGA. V was pared by 3 bases and J by 7 bases, with 4 bases between.

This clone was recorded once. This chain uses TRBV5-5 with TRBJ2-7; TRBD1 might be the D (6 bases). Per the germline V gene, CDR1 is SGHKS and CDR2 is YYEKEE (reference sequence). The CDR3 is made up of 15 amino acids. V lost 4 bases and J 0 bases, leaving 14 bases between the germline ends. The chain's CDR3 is CASSLTGGSSYEQYF. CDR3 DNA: TGTGCCAGCAGCCTGACAGGCGGGTCCTCCTACGAGCAGTACTTC.

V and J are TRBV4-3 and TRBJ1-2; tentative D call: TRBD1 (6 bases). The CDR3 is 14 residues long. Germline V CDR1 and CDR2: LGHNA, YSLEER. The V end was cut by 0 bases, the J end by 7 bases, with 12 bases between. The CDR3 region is CASSQDTRGGGYTF. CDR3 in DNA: TGCGCCAGCAGCCAAGATACCAGGGGTGGTGGCTACACCTTC.

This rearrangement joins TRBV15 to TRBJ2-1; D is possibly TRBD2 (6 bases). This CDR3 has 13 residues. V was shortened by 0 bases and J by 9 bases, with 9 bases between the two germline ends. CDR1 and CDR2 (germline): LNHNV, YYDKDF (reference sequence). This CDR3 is CATSRDLRGEQFF. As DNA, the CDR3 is TGTGCCACCAGCAGAGATTTGCGGGGTGAGCAGTTCTTC.

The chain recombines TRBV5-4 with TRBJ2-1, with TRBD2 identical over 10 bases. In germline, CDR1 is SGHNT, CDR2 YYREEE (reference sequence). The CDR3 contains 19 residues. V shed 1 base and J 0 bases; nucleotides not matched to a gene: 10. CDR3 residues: CASSLRIAGGSSSYNEQFF. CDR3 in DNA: TGTGCCAGCAGCTTGCGGATAGCGGGGGGCTCGAGCTCCTACAATGAGCAGTTCTTC.

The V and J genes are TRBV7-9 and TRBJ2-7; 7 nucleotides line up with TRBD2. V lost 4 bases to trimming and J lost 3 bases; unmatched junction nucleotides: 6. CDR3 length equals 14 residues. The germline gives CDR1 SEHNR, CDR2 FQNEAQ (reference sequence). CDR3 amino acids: CASSSASGIYEQYF. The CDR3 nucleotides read TGTGCCAGCAGCTCCGCGAGCGGGATCTACGAGCAGTACTTC.

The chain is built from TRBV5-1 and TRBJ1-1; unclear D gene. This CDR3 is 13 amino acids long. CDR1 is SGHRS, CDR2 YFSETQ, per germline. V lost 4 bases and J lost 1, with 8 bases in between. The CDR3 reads CASSLASNTEAFF. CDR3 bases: TGCGCCAGCAGCCTGGCCTCGAACACTGAAGCTTTCTTT.